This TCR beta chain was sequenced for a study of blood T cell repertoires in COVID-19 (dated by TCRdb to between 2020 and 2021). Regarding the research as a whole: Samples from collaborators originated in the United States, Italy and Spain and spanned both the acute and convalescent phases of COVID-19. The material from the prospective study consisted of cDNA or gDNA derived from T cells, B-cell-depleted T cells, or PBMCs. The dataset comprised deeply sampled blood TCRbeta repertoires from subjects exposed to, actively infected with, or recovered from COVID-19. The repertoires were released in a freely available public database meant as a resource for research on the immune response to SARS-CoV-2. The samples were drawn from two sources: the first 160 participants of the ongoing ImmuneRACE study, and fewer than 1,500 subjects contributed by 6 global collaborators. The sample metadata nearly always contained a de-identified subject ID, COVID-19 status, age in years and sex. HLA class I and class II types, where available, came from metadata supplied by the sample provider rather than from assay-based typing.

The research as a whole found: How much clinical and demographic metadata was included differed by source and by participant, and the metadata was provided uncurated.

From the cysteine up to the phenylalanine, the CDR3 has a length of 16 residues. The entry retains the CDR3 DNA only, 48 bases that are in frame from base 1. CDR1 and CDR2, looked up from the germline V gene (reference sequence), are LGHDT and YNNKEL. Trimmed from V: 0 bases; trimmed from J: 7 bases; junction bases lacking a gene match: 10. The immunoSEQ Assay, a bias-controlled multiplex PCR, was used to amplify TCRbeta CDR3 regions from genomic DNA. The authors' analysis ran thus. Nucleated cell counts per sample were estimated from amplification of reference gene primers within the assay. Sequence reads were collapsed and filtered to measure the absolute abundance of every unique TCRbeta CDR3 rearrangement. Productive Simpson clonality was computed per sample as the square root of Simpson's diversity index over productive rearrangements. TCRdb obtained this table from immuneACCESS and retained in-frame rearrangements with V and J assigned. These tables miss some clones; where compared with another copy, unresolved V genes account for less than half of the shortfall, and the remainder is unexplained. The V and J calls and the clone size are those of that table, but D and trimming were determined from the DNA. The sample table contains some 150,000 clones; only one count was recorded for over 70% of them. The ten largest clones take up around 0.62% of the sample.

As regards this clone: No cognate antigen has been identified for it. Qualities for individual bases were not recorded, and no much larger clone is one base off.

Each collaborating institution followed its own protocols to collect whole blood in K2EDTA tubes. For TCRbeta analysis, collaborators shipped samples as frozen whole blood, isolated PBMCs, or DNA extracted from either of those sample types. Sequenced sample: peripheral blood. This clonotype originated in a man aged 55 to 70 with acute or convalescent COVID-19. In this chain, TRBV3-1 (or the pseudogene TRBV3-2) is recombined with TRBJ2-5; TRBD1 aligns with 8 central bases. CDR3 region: CASSQDPQGALGTQYF. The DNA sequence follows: TGTGCCAGCAGCCAAGACCCTCAGGGGGCGTTAGGGACCCAGTACTTC.